This TCR beta chain comes out of a study of T cell responses to AZD1222 COVID-19 vaccine. Study-level background: Investigators merged groups given second doses at roughly 4 or roughly 12 weeks.

There are 14 residues in the CDR3. Trimming took 5 bases from V and 5 from J, leaving 16 bases between them. CDR1 is MNHEY and CDR2 is SVGEGT in the germline V gene. Sequencing used immunoSEQ multiplex PCR; TCRdb keeps in-frame clones, though not all of them. The data show around 160,000 clones, roughly 90% seen once. This chain links TRBV6-2 or TRBV6-3 with TRBJ2-7, with D unclear. The sequence was obtained from an adult in good health. The sequences come from peripheral blood, collected on day 0 of AZD1222 vaccination. Written as DNA, the CDR3 is TGTGCCAGCAGTGACGGTCGAGTGGGGAACGAGCAGTACTTC. Its translation is CASSDGRVGNEQYF.